This passage covers 21 T cell receptor beta chains from one sample sequenced in a study of Graves' ophthalmopathy and Graves' hyperthyroidism. RNA transcripts were the source from which TCR beta CDR3 regions were amplified. First-round RT-PCR relied on HTBI primers, and a second-round multiplex PCR came next. MiXCR, applied by TCRdb to the multiplex PCR reads, yields one record per CDR3 protein. The sample comprises about 550,000 distinct CDR3 sequences, under 40% of which are singletons, and less than 4.5% rests with the top ten. Sequencing input: peripheral blood or thyroid tissue (not recorded which). The receptors were sampled from an adult man with Graves' hyperthyroidism.

This chain connects TRBV29-1 to TRBJ2-3; 9 bases agree with TRBD2. V was clipped by 2 bases and J by 7 bases; unmatched bases: 4. From germline, CDR1 is SQVTM and CDR2 ANQGSEA. This CDR3 is built from 13 residues. As DNA, the CDR3 is TGCAGCGTTGAACTAGCGGGGCGACATACGCAGTATTTT. It is translated as CSVELAGRHTQYF.

Regarding this clonotype: The junction and the germline gene differ at one end; a read error may be behind it. The V and J genes are TRBV7-7 and TRBJ2-5; weak D call: TRBD2 (5 bases). The CDR3 extends over 15 amino acids. The germline V gene has CDR1 SSHAT and CDR2 FNYEAQ (reference sequence). The CDR3 spells CASSGRAHAQETQYF. As DNA, the CDR3 is TGTGCTAGCAGCGGACGGGCCCACGCACAAGAGACCCAGTACTTC.

This chain joins TRBV10-3 and TRBJ2-6; maybe TRBD2 (6 bases). Germline V lookup: CDR1 ENHRY, CDR2 SYGVKD. Trimming took off 0 bases at V and 4 bases at J, with 13 bases between the two ends. CDR3 length: 17 residues. The CDR3 sequence is CAISESGTETGANVLTF. DNA of the CDR3: TGTGCCATCAGTGAGTCCGGGACTGAAACCGGGGCCAACGTCCTGACTTTC.

This chain joins TRBV3-1 and TRBJ1-1, with D perhaps matching TRBD1 (5 bases). Germline V gives CDR1 LGHDT, CDR2 YNNKEL (reference sequence). The CDR3 is 13 amino acids. Deletions cut 1 base from V and 10 bases from J, with 13 bases between. CDR3 coding DNA: TGTGCCAGCAGCCAAGCAGGGACCGGAGGAGCTTTCTTT. Translation gives CASSQAGTGGAFF. Complete variable domain (other parts from reference TRBV3-1 and TRBJ1-1): DTAVSQTPKYLVTQMGNDKSIKCEQNLGHDTMYWYKQDSKKFLKIMFSYNNKELIINETVPNRFSPKSPDKAHLNLHINSLELGDSAVYFCASSQAGTGGAFFGQGTRLTVV.

J is TRBJ1-2 and V is TRBV9; 10 bases line up with TRBD1. The J segment lost 8 bases and the V segment lost 3 bases, leaving 10 bases of the junction unmatched. Germline V gives CDR1 SGDLS, CDR2 YYNGEE. This CDR3 region has 15 residues. The CDR3 nucleotides are TGTGCCAGCAGCGGAAGCAGACAGGGGGCTTTCGGCTACACCTTC. This translates into CASSGSRQGAFGYTF.

As regards this clonotype: This clone may be a read error of a much larger clone one base away. Because the CDR3's place on the DNA is in doubt, the DNA is left out and the CDR3 is given as listed by TCRdb. The chain couples TRBV19 to TRBJ1-2. The CDR3 totals 11 residues, both ends included. CDR1 and CDR2 (germline): LNHDA, SQIVND (reference sequence). CDR3 sequence: CAIQGRYGCTF.

A remark on this clonotype: A much larger clone lies one base from this, so it may be a read error. The gene calls are TRBV28 and TRBJ1-5; no firm D call. CDR1 and CDR2 from the germline V gene are MDHEN and SYDVKM. The CDR3 runs to 12 residues. V lost 11 bases to trimming and J lost 2 bases, with 10 bases between them. CDR3: CAGTVGNQPQHF. CDR3 nucleotide sequence: TGTGCCGGCACGGTTGGCAATCAGCCCCAGCATTTT.

The chain links TRBV6-5 to TRBJ2-7; TRBD1 might be the D (6 bases). The ends were cut back, 5 bases at V and 3 bases at J, with 17 bases in the middle. The CDR3 covers 15 residues. Germline CDR1 and CDR2: MNHEY and SVGAGI. The CDR3 DNA sequence: TGTGCCAGCAGTCCTCGCGCCCGGGACATCTACGAGCAGTACTTC. Translated, it gives CASSPRARDIYEQYF.

Many counts were recorded for this clonotype. The chain links TRBV6-4 to TRBJ1-5, with 8 bases lining up with TRBD1. This CDR3 has 16 residues. The V segment lost 6 bases and the J segment 0 bases; nucleotides outside the gene matches: 7. Germline CDR1 reads MRHNA; CDR2 reads SNTAGT. In DNA, the CDR3 is TGTGCCAGCAGGGACAGGGATTGGGGTAGCAATCAGCCCCAGCATTTT. As protein: CASRDRDWGSNQPQHF.

This clonotype turned up a few times. V gene TRBV3-1 combines with J gene TRBJ2-5, with TRBD1 as a possible D gene (6 bases). CDR1 and CDR2 (germline): LGHDT, YNNKEL (reference sequence). The CDR3 extends over 17 amino acids. V was trimmed by 0 bases and J by 4 bases, leaving 18 bases between them. The CDR3 loop is CASSQEVTGSWGETQYF. The CDR3 bases are TGTGCCAGCAGCCAAGAAGTTACAGGGTCTTGGGGAGAGACCCAGTACTTC.

Remarks on this clonotype: One junction end disagrees with the germline gene, perhaps due to a read error. The V gene is TRBV5-6, the J gene TRBJ1-3, with D possibly TRBD1 on 5 matching bases. The CDR3 has 17 amino acids. Germline CDR1 is SGHDT and CDR2 is YYEEEE. In DNA, the CDR3 is TGTGCCGGCAGCTACCCGGCGGGGGGTAGCTCTGGAAACACCATATATTTT. It is translated as CAGSYPAGGSSGNTIYF.

This clonotype was seen at least ten times. The chain recombines TRBV15 with TRBJ2-5; maybe TRBD2 (6 bases). Germline values: CDR1 LNHNV, CDR2 YYDKDF (reference sequence). The V gene lost 0 bases and the J gene lost 1 base, with 9 bases spanning the gap. The CDR3 runs to 15 residues. The CDR3 loop reads CATSREGGSQETQYF. CDR3 bases: TGTGCCACCAGCAGAGAGGGAGGCAGCCAAGAGACCCAGTACTTC.

This clonotype showed up just a few times. The chain is built from TRBV27 and TRBJ1-5, with TRBD1 as a possible D gene (5 bases). V shed 5 bases and J shed 6 bases, with 14 bases lying between them. The CDR3 is 14 residues long. Germline CDR1 and CDR2: MNHEY and SMNVEV (reference sequence). The DNA for the CDR3 is TGTGCCAGCAGTCCCGGGACTCTCGGTCAGCCCCAGCATTTT. Translating it yields CASSPGTLGQPQHF.

This clonotype was observed a few times. This chain links TRBV5-1 with TRBJ2-5; possibly TRBD2 for D (5 bases). V was cut by 5 bases and J by 5 bases, with 16 bases left in between. This CDR3 region has 14 residues. CDR1 SGHRS and CDR2 YFSETQ come from the germline V gene. CDR3 bases: TGCGCCAGCAGGACTCCGGGGTCCGGGGAGACCCAGTACTTC. This encodes CASRTPGSGETQYF.

This chain uses TRBV24-1 with TRBJ2-5; 11 bases align to TRBD1. Gene TRBJ2-1 matches the end of the DNA better, so the J call may be wrong. The length of the CDR3 is 15 residues. Germline CDR1 KGHDR, CDR2 SFDVKD. CDR3 nucleotides: TGTGCCACCAGTGACCGGACAGGGGGCGAGGGTGAGCAGTTCTTC. Translation: CATSDRTGGEGEQFF.

This clonotype was found many times. V usage is TRBV12-3 or TRBV12-4 and J usage is TRBJ2-7, with a possible D match to TRBD2 (6 bases). The germline V and J ends were trimmed by 5 bases and 5 bases, with 10 bases remaining between them. The CDR3 extends over 12 amino acids. CDR3 nucleotide sequence: TGTGCCAGCAGTAGACTAGGGGACGAGCAGTACTTC. As protein: CASSRLGDEQYF.

Comment on this clonotype: A much bigger clone sits one base away, suggesting this may be a read error. The rearrangement links TRBV19 to TRBJ1-5; a weak D match, TRBD1 (5 bases). The CDR3 totals 15 residues. CDR1 LNHDA and CDR2 SQIVND come from the germline V gene (reference sequence). The chain's CDR3 is CARSGRDQQNQPQHF. CDR3 DNA sequence: TGTGCCCGTAGTGGCAGGGACCAACAAAATCAGCCCCAGCATTTT.

This clonotype was seen at least ten times. V gene TRBV5-6 combines with J gene TRBJ2-7, with D possibly TRBD1 on 7 matching bases. This CDR3 region has 15 residues. V gave up 4 bases and J gave up 4 bases, with 18 bases separating them. Per the germline V gene, CDR1 is SGHDT and CDR2 is YYEEEE. CDR3 amino acids: CASSPTGRSGYEQYF. Here the CDR3 DNA reads TGTGCCAGCAGCCCGACAGGGAGGAGCGGTTACGAGCAGTACTTC.

This clonotype was counted between two and nine times. The rearrangement links TRBV11-2 to TRBJ1-1; D is unresolved. The CDR3 covers 15 residues. Between the trimmed V and J ends, which lost 5 bases and 2 bases, there was a span of 15 bases. CDR1 SGHAT and CDR2 FQNNGV come from the germline V gene. The CDR3 sequence is CASSDELLGNTEAFF. CDR3 coding DNA: TGTGCCAGCAGCGATGAACTTCTGGGAAACACTGAAGCTTTCTTT.

The sample holds many counts of this clonotype. The chain employs TRBV10-3 and TRBJ2-5; D possibly corresponds to TRBD1 (6 bases). The ends were cut back, 3 bases at V and 5 bases at J, with 19 bases in the middle. The length of the CDR3 is 16 residues. CDR1 is ENHRY, CDR2 SYGVKD, per germline. The CDR3 region is CAISDPGDRSRETQYF. CDR3 coding DNA: TGTGCCATCAGTGACCCAGGGGACCGGTCCAGGGAGACCCAGTACTTC.

This clonotype was counted only a few times. The chain is built from TRBV9 and TRBJ2-1; D gene ambiguous. Germline V CDR1 and CDR2: SGDLS, YYNGEE. The CDR3 totals 13 residues. V was pared by 0 bases and J by 4 bases, with 5 bases between. CDR3 bases: TGTGCCAGCAGCGTAGCTACTTACAATGAGCAGTTCTTC. Translated: CASSVATYNEQFF. Filled out from reference TRBV9 and TRBJ2-1, the complete variable domain reads DSGVTQTPKHLITATGQRVTLRCSPRSGDLSVYWYQQSLDQGLQFLIQYYNGEERAKGNILERFSAQQFPDLHSELNLSSLELGDSALYFCASSVATYNEQFFGPGTRLTVL.